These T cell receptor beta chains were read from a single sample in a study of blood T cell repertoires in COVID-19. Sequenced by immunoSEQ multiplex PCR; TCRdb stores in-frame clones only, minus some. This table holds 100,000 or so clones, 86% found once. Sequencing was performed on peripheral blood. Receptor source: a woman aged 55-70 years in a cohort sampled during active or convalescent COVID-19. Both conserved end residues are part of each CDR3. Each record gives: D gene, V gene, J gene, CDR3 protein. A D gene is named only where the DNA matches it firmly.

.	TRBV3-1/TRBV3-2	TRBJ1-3	CASSQVQASGNTIYF
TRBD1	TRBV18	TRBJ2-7	CASSPRDRGPYEQYF
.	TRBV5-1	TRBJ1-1	CASSFSPGNTEAFF
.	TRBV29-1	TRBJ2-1	CSVGTEPRGSYNEQFF
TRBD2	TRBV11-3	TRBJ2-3	CASSLTSGGVDTQYF
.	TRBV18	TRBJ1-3	CASSPPGVGNTIYF
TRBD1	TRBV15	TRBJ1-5	CATSRDGTGVQPQHF
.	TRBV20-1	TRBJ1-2	CSARQGDGYTF
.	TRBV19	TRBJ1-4	CASSMEISNEKLFF
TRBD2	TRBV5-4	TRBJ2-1	CASSEEAGRGEQFF
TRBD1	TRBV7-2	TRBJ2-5	CASSLGERGPAWQETQYF
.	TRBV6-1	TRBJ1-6	CASSEGRGWSPLHF
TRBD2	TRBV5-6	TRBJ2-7	CASSRLAASYEQYF
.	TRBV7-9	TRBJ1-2	CASSLPGQYGYTF
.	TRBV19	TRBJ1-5	CASSPPGRPKNQPQHF
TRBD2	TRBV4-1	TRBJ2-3	CASSYTTSGRVDTQYF
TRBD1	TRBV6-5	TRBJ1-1	CASSTGGAYTEAFF
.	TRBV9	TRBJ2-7	CASSPFGPLSDEQYF
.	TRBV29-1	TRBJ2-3	CSVAGGSSSTDTQYF
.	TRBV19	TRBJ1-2	CASSPFPQGLRGYTF
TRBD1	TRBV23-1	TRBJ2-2	CASIPRQGHTGELFF
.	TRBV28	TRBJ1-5	CASTPPGGGQPQHF
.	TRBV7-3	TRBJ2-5	CASSRGDRKETQYF
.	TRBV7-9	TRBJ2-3	CASSLGRTVGTDTQYF
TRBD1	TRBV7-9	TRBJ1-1	CASSLGQGARTEAFF
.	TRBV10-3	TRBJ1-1	CAISSRTIDTEAFF
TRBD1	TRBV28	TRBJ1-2	CASSLPTGLGYGYTF
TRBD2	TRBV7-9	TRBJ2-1	CASSIASGRDNEQFF
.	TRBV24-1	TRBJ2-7	CATSEPGEYEQYF
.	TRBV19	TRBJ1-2	CASSPSGRDNYGYTF
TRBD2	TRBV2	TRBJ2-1	CASSEQPLAGEQFF
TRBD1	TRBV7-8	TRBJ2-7	CASSLGTASYEQYF
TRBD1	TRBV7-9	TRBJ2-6	CASSSYGTGVTGANVLTF
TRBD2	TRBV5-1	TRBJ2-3	CASSLRELAGDTQYF
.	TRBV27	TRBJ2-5	CASSTRTSRGETQYF
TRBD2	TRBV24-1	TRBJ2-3	CATSDPGRGGGSTDTQYF
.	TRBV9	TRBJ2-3	CASSDRVLRRDTQYF
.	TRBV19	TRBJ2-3	CASSNPTGSDTQYF
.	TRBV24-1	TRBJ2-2	CATSDPVANTGELFF
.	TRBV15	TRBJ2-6	CATRAGNRVESGANVLTF
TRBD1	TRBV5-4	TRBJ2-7	CASSFDRARSYEQYF
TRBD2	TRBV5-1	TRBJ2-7	CASSSGLAGGSSF
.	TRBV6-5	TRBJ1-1	CASSYAAEDTEAFF
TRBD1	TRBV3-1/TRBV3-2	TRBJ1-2	CASSQVGGFYGYTF
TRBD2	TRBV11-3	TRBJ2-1	CASSLVGTSGTSSYNEQFF
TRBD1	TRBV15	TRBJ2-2	CATSRDYRGNTGELFF
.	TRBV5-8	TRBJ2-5	CASSSGQPRGTQYF
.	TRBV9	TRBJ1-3	CASSIRPGGRNTIYF
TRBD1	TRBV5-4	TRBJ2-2	CASSQPGQGVAGELFF
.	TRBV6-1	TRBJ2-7	CASSEYNQGPYEQYF
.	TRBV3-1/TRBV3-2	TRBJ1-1	CASSQDILQGSFF
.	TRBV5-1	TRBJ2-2	CASSPDRPNTGELFF
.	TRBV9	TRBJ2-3	CASSGGQGLTDTQYF
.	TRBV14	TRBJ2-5	CASSLLTGGAETQYF